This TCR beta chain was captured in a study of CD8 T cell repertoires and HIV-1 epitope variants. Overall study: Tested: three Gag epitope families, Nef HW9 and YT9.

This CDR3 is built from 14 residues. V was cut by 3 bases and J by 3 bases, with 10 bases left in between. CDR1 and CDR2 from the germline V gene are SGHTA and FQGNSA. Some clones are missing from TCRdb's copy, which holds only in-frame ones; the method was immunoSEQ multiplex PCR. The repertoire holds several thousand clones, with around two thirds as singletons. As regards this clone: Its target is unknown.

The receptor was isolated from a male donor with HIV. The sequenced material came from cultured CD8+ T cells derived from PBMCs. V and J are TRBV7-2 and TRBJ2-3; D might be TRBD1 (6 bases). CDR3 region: CASSFRGRTDTQYF. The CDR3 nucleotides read TGTGCCAGCAGCTTCAGGGGTAGAACAGATACGCAGTATTTT.